Detailed here is one T cell receptor beta chain. This receptor's antigen is unknown. No qualities accompany the bases; no much larger clone lies one base away. From the cysteine up to the phenylalanine, the CDR3 has a length of 16 residues. Only CDR3 DNA is held: 48 bases, read in frame from base 1. CDR1 SGHTS and CDR2 YDEGEE are derived from the germline V gene. After removal of 4 bases from V and 0 bases from J, the junction retains 7 bases not matched to a gene. TCR CDR3 regions were amplified from genomic DNA by multiplex PCR using the deep immunoSEQ assay. Extracted genomic DNA from each cell subset was spread evenly across all wells of several immunoSEQ 96-well plates, with each plate serving as a replicate. For sorted subsets, around 200 ng genomic DNA, equal to 30,000 or so T cell genomes, was loaded into each replicate PCR. Purified libraries were quantified with a Qubit 3.0 fluorometer, sized on a Bioanalyzer 2100, and re-quantified with the KAPA Library Quantification kit. Each immunoSEQ 96-well plate was sequenced on its own single-read 150-cycle Illumina NextSeq 550 flow cell. In the authors' own workflow: Because the immunoSEQ output included only junctional sequences and no quality scores, the filtering could not be the same as the filtering used for full-length reads. To assign V/J genes and CDR3, sequences were annotated against IMGT germline references using PyIR, a Python wrapper for IgBLAST v1.9. Reads were filtered out if the reads had weak V/J assignments (E-value above 1e-6), no CDR3, stop codons, out-of-frame junctions, or ambiguous translated residues. V3J clonotypes were defined as sequences sharing the same inferred V gene, J gene, and CDR3 amino acid sequence. Percentage overlap between repertoires was computed as shared unique clonotypes divided by the size of the smaller repertoire. Richness of each repertoire was evaluated using RTK rarefaction, the Chao1 estimator, and Recon v2.1 estimates of unobserved clonotypes. OLGA was used to compute generation probabilities for all TCRbeta clonotypes that the gDNA method yielded from a handful of donors. In its TCRdb copy, this immuneACCESS table keeps in-frame sequences only and misses some clones. Where compared with another copy, unresolved V genes explain less than half of these, and the others have no known cause. V, J and clone size were drawn from that table, and D and trimming were deduced from the DNA. The sample records some 550,000 clones, almost 97% of which are singletons. The ten largest clonotypes hold approximately 0.057% of the sample.

This sample is part of a study of shared clonotypes between healthy human individuals (dated by TCRdb to the early 2020s). Background for the entire study: A couple of women and three men aged 18 to 49 years were included in the cohort. For each donor, CD4 naive and CD4 memory were each run on three plates, CD8 naive on two plates, and CD8 memory on one plate. The study deeply sequenced blood TCR repertoires of about 5 healthy adults to estimate repertoire size and the extent of clonotype sharing between individuals. To increase sequencing depth and limit assay-specific biases, TCR repertoire library preparation and sequencing were carried out by different laboratories using diverse techniques. Between about 0.9 and 8.9 billion PBMCs per donor were obtained by leukapheresis.

The donors were healthy, HIV-negative adults who had no recently reported acute infections or vaccinations. Only Caucasian adults living in Nashville, Tennessee, USA were represented among the donors. CD4+ T cells were enriched by magnetic negative selection; naive cells were then positively selected on CD45RA, and the negative fraction formed the memory subset. Blood was collected by leukapheresis, and PBMCs were isolated by Ficoll-Histopaque density gradient centrifugation and then cryopreserved in liquid nitrogen vapor phase. Analytical flow cytometry was used to check the purity and quantity of every magnetically sorted T cell population. From each sorted fraction, genomic DNA was isolated and quantified by UV absorbance on a Nanodrop 2000c. Overall results and qualifications from the work: Even with the large sequencing depth, rarefaction of the sorted-subset datasets indicated that sequencing was incomplete. Pairwise subsampling led to the expectation that sequencing depth would affect the degree of clonotype sharing among donors. Because the study included only a small number of donors, the genetic and exposure-history diversity represented was limited. About 4.5% of naive CD4, 3.5% of naive CD8, roughly 2.5% of memory CD4, and 0.35% to 0.5% of memory CD8 clonotypes were shared across a few donors. Sampling was limited to blood, and TCR repertoires in tissue likely differ from TCR repertoires in blood. Estimated clonotype richness was generally larger for naive than for memory subsets. Clonotypes shared by all four sorted-subset donors showed higher generation probabilities than non-shared clonotypes.

What was sequenced was naive CD4+ T cells sorted from blood. The meaning of the sample's cell subset or site label: CD45RA+ positively selected. In this chain, TRBV5-8 is recombined with TRBJ1-5, and TRBD1 aligns with 7 junction nucleotides. The sequence came from a woman in her thirties in good health. The nucleotide sequence is given as TGTGCCAGCAGCCCGGGACAGTTTTTTAGCAATCAGCCCCAGCATTTT. Translated, this gives CASSPGQFFSNQPQHF.